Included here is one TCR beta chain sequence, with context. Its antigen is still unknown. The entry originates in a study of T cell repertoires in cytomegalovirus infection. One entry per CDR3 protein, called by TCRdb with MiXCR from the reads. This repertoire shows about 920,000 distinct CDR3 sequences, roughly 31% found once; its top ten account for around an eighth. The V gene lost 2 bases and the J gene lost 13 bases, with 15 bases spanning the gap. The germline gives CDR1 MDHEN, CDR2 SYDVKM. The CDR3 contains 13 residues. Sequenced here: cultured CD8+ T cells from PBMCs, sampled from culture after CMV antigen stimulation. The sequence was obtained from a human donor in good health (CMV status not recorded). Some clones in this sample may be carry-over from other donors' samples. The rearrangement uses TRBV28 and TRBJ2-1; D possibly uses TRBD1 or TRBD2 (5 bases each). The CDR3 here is CASSLNLGESQFF. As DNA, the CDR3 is TGTGCCAGCAGTTTAAATTTAGGGGAGAGTCAGTTCTTC.